This TCR beta chain is from a study of T cell responses to AZD1222 COVID-19 vaccine. The study, taken as a whole, reports: Reportedly, nearly half the spike-specific TCRs target unmutated variant regions. Across the whole spike, CD4 TCRs peaked at regions 160-218 and 743-854.

On this clone: Its antigen is unknown.

The method was immunoSEQ multiplex PCR; TCRdb's version includes in-frame clones alone and lacks a portion of them. The sample has some 150,000 clones, 90% seen once; the top ten hold approximately 17%. This CDR3 comprises 13 residues. The V end lost 3 bases, the J end lost 5 bases, and 12 bases lay between the germline ends. Germline loops: CDR1 SGDLS, CDR2 YYNGEE. The sample in question was peripheral blood, obtained on day 0 of AZD1222 vaccination. The receptor comes from an adult in good health. V and J are TRBV9 and TRBJ2-7, with D tentatively TRBD1 (5 bases). The CDR3 nucleotides read TGTGCCAGCAGCGCCTTGACAGCGAACGAGCAGTACTTC. It is translated as CASSALTANEQYF.